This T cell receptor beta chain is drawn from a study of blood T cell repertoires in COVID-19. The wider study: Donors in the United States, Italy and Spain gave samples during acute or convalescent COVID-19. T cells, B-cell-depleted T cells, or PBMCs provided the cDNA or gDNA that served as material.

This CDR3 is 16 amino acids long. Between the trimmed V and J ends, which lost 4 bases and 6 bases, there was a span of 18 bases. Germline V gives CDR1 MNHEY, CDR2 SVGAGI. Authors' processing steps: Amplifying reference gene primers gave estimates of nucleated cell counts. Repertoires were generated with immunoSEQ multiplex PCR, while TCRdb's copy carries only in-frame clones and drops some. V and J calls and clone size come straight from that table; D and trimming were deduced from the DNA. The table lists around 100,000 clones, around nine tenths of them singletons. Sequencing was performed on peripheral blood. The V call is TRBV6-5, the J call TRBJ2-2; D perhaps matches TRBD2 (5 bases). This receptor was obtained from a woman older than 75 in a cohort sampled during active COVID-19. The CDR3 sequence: CASSSVGRGVAGELFF. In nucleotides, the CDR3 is TGTGCCAGCAGTTCCGTTGGGAGAGGTGTGGCCGGGGAGCTGTTTTTT.